This TCR beta chain derives from a study of T cells after yellow fever vaccination. Study conclusions and caveats: After the booster, around 95% of CD4 and about 90% of CD8 primary-response clones were re-detected. Few clonotypes appeared in both CD4 and CD8 compartments.

A 5'RACE template-switching step, the method used to make TCR cDNA, added a universal primer site and UMIs. In TCRdb, the 5' RACE reads were re-called with MiXCR into one record per CDR3 protein. The sample includes roughly 310,000 distinct CDR3 sequences, roughly 8.7% of them seen just once. This clonotype appeared many times. The antigen is not known. Sample: PBMCs, taken on the day of the first yellow fever vaccination. The sequence was collected from a man aged 18 to 29 who received the YFV17D yellow fever vaccine.

The CDR3 loop reads CASSLERNTEAFF. The CDR3 DNA reads TGTGCCAGCAGCTTAGAGAGGAACACTGAAGCTTTCTTT. This rearrangement joins TRBV7-9 to TRBJ1-1; D remains unclear. V gave up 1 base and J gave up 1 base, with 4 bases separating them. CDR1 SEHNR and CDR2 FQNEAQ come from the germline V gene (reference sequence). The CDR3 has 13 residues.